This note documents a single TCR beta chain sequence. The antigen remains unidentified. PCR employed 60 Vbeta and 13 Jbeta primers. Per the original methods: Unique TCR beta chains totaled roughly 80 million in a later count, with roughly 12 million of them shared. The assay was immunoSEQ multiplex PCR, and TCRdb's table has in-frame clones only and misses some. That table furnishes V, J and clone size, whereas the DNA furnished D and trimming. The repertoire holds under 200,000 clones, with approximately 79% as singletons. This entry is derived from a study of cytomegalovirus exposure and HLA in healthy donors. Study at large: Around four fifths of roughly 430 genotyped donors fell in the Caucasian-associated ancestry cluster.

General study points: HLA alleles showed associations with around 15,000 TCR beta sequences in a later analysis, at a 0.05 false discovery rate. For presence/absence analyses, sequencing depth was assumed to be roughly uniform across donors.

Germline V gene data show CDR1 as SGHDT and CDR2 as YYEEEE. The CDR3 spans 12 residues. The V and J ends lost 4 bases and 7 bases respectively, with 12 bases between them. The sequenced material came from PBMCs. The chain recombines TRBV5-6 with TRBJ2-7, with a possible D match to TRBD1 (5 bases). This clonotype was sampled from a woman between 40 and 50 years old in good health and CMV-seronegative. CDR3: CASSLLKGEQYF. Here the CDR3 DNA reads TGTGCCAGCAGCCTCCTCAAGGGGGAGCAGTACTTC.